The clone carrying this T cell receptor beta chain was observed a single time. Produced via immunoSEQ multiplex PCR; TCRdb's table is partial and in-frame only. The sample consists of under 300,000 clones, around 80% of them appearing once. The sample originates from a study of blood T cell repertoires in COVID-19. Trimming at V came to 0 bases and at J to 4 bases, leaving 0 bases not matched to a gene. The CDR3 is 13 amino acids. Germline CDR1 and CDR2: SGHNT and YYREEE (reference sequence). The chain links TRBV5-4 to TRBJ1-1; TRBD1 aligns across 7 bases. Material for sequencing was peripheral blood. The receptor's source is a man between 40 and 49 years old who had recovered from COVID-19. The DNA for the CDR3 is TGTGCCAGCAGCTTGGACAGGGGCACTGAAGCTTTCTTT. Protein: CASSLDRGTEAFF.